The rows below give T cell receptor beta chains drawn from one sample of a study of T cell repertoires in cytomegalovirus infection. These receptors' antigens are unknown. In TCRdb, the reads were re-called with MiXCR into one record per CDR3 protein. The profile covers around 130,000 distinct CDR3 sequences, with about 24% appearing a single time and 34% taken by the ten largest. Sequenced: PBMCs, sequenced either directly or after in vitro stimulation (not recorded which). The receptors derive from a human donor in good health (CMV status not recorded). Some clones in this sample may be carry-over from other donors' samples. Both conserved end residues are part of each CDR3. Each record gives: CDR3 protein, CDR3 DNA, D gene, clone size, V gene, J gene. A D gene is named only where the DNA matches it firmly. Size is stated for part of the rows, as once, few or many counts, or as a class when the clone is expanded.

CASSGPAFSTEAFF	TGTGCCAGCAGCGGACCTGCATTTAGCACTGAAGCTTTCTTT	NA	many	TRBV7-9	TRBJ1-1
CASSQDTTQGYGYTF	TGTGCCAGCAGCCAAGACACGACCCAAGGGTATGGCTACACCTTC	NA	many	TRBV4-2	TRBJ1-2
CASSLTGIYGYTF	TGTGCCAGCAGCTTAACGGGGATCTATGGCTACACCTTC	NA	few	TRBV7-8	TRBJ1-2
CASSLGWSRGEQYF	TGTGCCAGCAGCTTGGGTTGGAGCCGTGGAGAGCAGTACTTC	NA	NA	TRBV7-2	TRBJ2-7
CASSFPSGTEAFF	TGTGCCAGCAGTTTCCCCTCGGGGACGGAAGCTTTCTTT	NA	few	TRBV12-3/TRBV12-4	TRBJ1-1
CASSIWGRTEAFF	TGTGCCAGTAGTATTTGGGGTCGGACTGAAGCTTTCTTT	NA	NA	TRBV19	TRBJ1-1
CASSPRQGASEAFF	TGTGCCAGCAGCCCTCGCCAGGGGGCCTCTGAAGCTTTCTTT	TRBD1	NA	TRBV7-2	TRBJ1-1
CASSYVSGKYEQYF	TGTGCCAGCAGTTACGTCTCGGGGAAATACGAGCAGTACTTC	NA	NA	TRBV6-5	TRBJ2-7
CASSSRSPTNTIYF	TGTGCCAGCAGCTCACGAAGTCCGACGAACACCATATATTTT	NA	NA	TRBV12-3/TRBV12-4	TRBJ1-3
CASRRGLAGDYEQYF	TGTGCCAGCAGACGAGGACTAGCGGGAGACTACGAGCAGTACTTC	TRBD2	few	TRBV3-1	TRBJ2-7
CASSPTDNRNIQYF	TGCGCCAGCAGCCCCACTGACAACCGAAACATTCAGTACTTC	NA	NA	TRBV4-1	TRBJ2-4
CAITEGRSNTGELFF	TGTGCCATCACTGAGGGCAGATCGAACACCGGGGAGCTGTTTTTT	NA	few	TRBV10-3	TRBJ2-2
CSASADSGYRTDTQYF	TGCAGTGCTAGCGCCGATAGCGGGTATCGGACAGATACGCAGTATTTT	TRBD2	NA	TRBV20-1	TRBJ2-3
CASSIGRLAGLETQYF	TGTGCCAGTAGTATAGGAAGACTAGCGGGATTGGAGACCCAGTACTTC	TRBD2	many	TRBV19	TRBJ2-5
CASSPRGTEAFF	TGTGCCAGCAGTCCACGGGGCACAGAAGCTTTCTTT	NA	NA	TRBV27	TRBJ1-1
CASSLGGFGRGTYNEQFF	TGTGCCAGCAGCTTGGGGGGGTTCGGCAGGGGAACCTACAATGAGCAGTTCTTC	NA	NA	TRBV5-4	TRBJ2-1
CASSYIDSGANVLTF	TGTGCCAGCAGTTACATAGACTCTGGGGCCAACGTCCTGACTTTC	NA	many	TRBV6-6	TRBJ2-6
CASSQGVGPRGETQYF	TGTGCCAGCAGCCAAGGGGTTGGTCCTCGGGGGGAGACCCAGTACTTC	NA	many	TRBV7-8	TRBJ2-5
CASSQVTGWGKNIQYF	TGTGCCAGCAGCCAAGTGACAGGATGGGGCAAAAACATTCAGTACTTC	NA	NA	TRBV3-1	TRBJ2-4
CASSLASPTNTGELFF	TGTGCTAGCAGCTTAGCCAGCCCCACGAACACCGGGGAGCTGTTTTTT	NA	NA	TRBV7-7	TRBJ2-2
CASSLDRGGNTEAFF	TGTGCCAGCAGCTTAGACAGAGGGGGGAACACTGAAGCTTTCTTT	NA	few	TRBV7-9	TRBJ1-1
CASSPAGALQETQYF	TGTGCCAGCAGTCCGGCGGGTGCGCTCCAAGAGACCCAGTACTTC	NA	few	TRBV12-3/TRBV12-4	TRBJ2-5
CASSLGTSGTYEQYF	TGTGCCAGCAGCCTCGGGACTAGCGGGACCTACGAGCAGTACTTC	TRBD2	few	TRBV4-2	TRBJ2-7
CASSKLIGTNEKLFF	TGTGCCAGCAGTAAACTCATCGGAACTAATGAAAAACTGTTTTTT	NA	many	TRBV6-1	TRBJ1-4
CASSKQHRNYGYTF	TGTGCCAGTAGTAAACAGCACCGTAACTATGGCTACACCTTC	NA	few	TRBV19	TRBJ1-2
CATSDRGTVNQPQHF	TGTGCCACCAGTGACCGCGGGACGGTCAATCAGCCCCAGCATTTT	NA	once	TRBV24-1	TRBJ1-5
CASSFRTGAQFF	TGTGCCAGCAGTTTTCGAACAGGAGCTCAGTTCTTC	NA	NA	TRBV12-3/TRBV12-4	TRBJ2-1
CASRLYFGGDTGELFF	TGTGCCAGCAGACTCTATTTCGGGGGGGACACCGGGGAGCTGTTTTTT	TRBD2	once	TRBV5-6	TRBJ2-2
CASSYRRTGSTFRSNEQFF	TGTGCCAGCAGTTACCGAAGGACAGGGTCCACCTTTAGGTCCAATGAGCAGTTCTTC	TRBD1	NA	TRBV6-2/TRBV6-3	TRBJ2-1
CATSDPGTSGTQYF	TGTGCCACCAGTGACCCCGGGACCAGTGGTACGCAGTATTTT	NA	few	TRBV24-1	TRBJ2-3